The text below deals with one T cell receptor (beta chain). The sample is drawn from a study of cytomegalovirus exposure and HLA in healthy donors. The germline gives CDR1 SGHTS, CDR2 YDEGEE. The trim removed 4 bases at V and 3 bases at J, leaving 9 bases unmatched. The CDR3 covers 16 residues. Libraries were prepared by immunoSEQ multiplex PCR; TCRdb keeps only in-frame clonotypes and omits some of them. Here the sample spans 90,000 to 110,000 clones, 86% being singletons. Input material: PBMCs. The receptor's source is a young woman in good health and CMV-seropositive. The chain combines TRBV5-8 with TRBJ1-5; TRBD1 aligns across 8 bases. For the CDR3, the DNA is TGTGCCAGCAGCAAAATTCTGGACAGGGACAATCAGCCCCAGCATTTT. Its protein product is CASSKILDRDNQPQHF.